The 26 T cell receptor beta chains below all came from one sample that was sequenced in a study of blood T cell repertoires in COVID-19. Assay used: immunoSEQ multiplex PCR; TCRdb lists only in-frame clones, some missing. The data hold approximately 150,000 clones, with 82% observed a single time. Sequenced material: peripheral blood. The source of these receptors is a woman aged 70-85 years with acute or convalescent COVID-19.

The rearrangement links TRBV21-1 to TRBJ2-2; TRBD1 is the table's D call and was not checked against the DNA. TRBV21-1 is assigned pseudogene status. The CDR3 extends over 16 amino acids. This CDR3 reads CASSKVRTMNTGELFF. CDR3 DNA: TGTGCCAGCAGCAAAGTTAGGACAATGAACACCGGGGAGCTGTTTTTT.

The V gene is TRBV6-5, the J gene TRBJ1-2; maybe TRBD1 (6 bases). Trimming took 5 bases from V and 8 from J, leaving 15 bases between them. The CDR3 has 13 amino acids. Germline V CDR1 and CDR2: MNHEY, SVGAGI. CDR3: CASSRGGADGYTF. CDR3 coding DNA: TGTGCCAGCAGTCGTGGGGGGGCGGACGGCTACACCTTC.

This chain uses TRBV3-1 (or the pseudogene TRBV3-2) with TRBJ1-1, with TRBD1 matching over 10 bases. CDR3 length equals 16 residues. Germline-derived CDR1 and CDR2 are LGHDT and YNNKEL (reference sequence). V was clipped by 7 bases and J by 0 bases; unmatched bases: 8. CDR3 sequence: CASTRTGGRVNTEAFF. CDR3 sequence (DNA): TGTGCCAGCACCCGGACAGGGGGTAGGGTGAACACTGAAGCTTTCTTT.

The rearrangement joins TRBV5-8 to TRBJ1-3; D remains ambiguous. Per germline, CDR1 SGHTS and CDR2 YDEGEE. V lost 1 base to trimming and J lost 3 bases, with 5 bases between them. The CDR3 has 13 amino acids. CDR3 region: CASSLMSGNTIYF. CDR3 in DNA: TGTGCCAGCAGCTTGATGAGTGGAAACACCATATATTTT.

This rearrangement joins TRBV6-5 to TRBJ1-5, with 8 bases identical to TRBD1. The J segment lost 6 bases and the V segment lost 5 bases, leaving 6 bases of the junction unmatched. The CDR3 extends over 14 amino acids. Germline V gives CDR1 MNHEY, CDR2 SVGAGI. For the CDR3, the DNA is TGTGCCAGCAGTCGACAGGGGCCGCTTCAGCCCCAGCATTTT. Protein sequence: CASSRQGPLQPQHF.

The rearrangement uses TRBV19 and TRBJ2-5; TRBD2 matches at 11 bases. CDR1 and CDR2 (germline): LNHDA, SQIVND (reference sequence). J was trimmed by 4 bases and V by 3 bases; bases with no gene match: 4. This CDR3 comprises 15 residues. DNA for the CDR3: TGTGCCAGTAGTATCCCCCTAGCGGGAGGAGAGACCCAGTACTTC. It translates to CASSIPLAGGETQYF.

The chain is built from TRBV19 and TRBJ2-7; 9 positions match TRBD1. V shed 3 bases and J 5 bases; nucleotides not matched to a gene: 14. The V gene's germline CDR1 is LNHDA and CDR2 SQIVND (reference sequence). This CDR3 has 17 amino acids. The CDR3 sequence: CASSISPGQGIFNEQYF. CDR3 coding DNA: TGTGCCAGTAGTATTTCCCCCGGACAGGGGATCTTCAACGAGCAGTACTTC.

The chain uses TRBV7-2 and TRBJ1-2, with TRBD1 matching 8 bases. V shed 2 bases and J 7 bases; nucleotides not matched to a gene: 3. The CDR3 length is 13 residues. Germline V gives CDR1 SGHTA, CDR2 FQGNSA. The CDR3: CASSLQGAGGYTF. The CDR3 nucleotides are TGTGCCAGCAGCTTACAGGGGGCAGGTGGCTACACCTTC.

The chain combines TRBV6-2 or TRBV6-3 with TRBJ2-1; D perhaps matches TRBD1 (5 bases). The CDR3 consists of 12 residues. With 5 bases removed from V and 8 bases from J, the gap between germline ends came to 10 bases. The germline V gene encodes CDR1 MNHEY and CDR2 SVGEGT. The CDR3 is CASSLAQDEQFF. CDR3 DNA: TGTGCCAGCAGTCTTGCACAGGATGAGCAGTTCTTC.

This clone turned up a few times. The chain uses TRBV28 and TRBJ1-1; D is perhaps TRBD1 (6 bases). The V and J ends lost 4 bases and 0 bases respectively, with 9 bases between them. Per germline, CDR1 MDHEN and CDR2 SYDVKM. This CDR3 contains 14 residues. CDR3 in amino acids: CASSSTGMNTEAFF. CDR3 nucleotide sequence: TGTGCCAGCAGTTCGACAGGTATGAACACTGAAGCTTTCTTT. Looking up the rest from reference TRBV28 and TRBJ1-1 gives the full variable domain: DVKVTQSSRYLVKRTGEKVFLECVQDMDHENMFWYRQDPGLGLRLIYFSYDVKMKEKGDIPEGYSVSREKKERFSLILESASTNQTSMYLCASSSTGMNTEAFFGQGTRLTVV.

This sequence joins TRBV6-5 and TRBJ1-1; D unresolved. This CDR3 has 13 residues. The germline V gene has CDR1 MNHEY and CDR2 SVGAGI. V was shortened by 7 bases and J by 1 base, with 10 bases between the two germline ends. The CDR3: CASTIQTNTEAFF. The CDR3 DNA follows: TGTGCCAGCACCATACAGACGAACACTGAAGCTTTCTTT.

The chain combines TRBV9 with TRBJ2-5; D might be TRBD2 (5 bases). V dropped 0 bases and J dropped 4 bases, with 7 bases sitting between them. Germline CDR1 is SGDLS and CDR2 is YYNGEE. CDR3 length: 13 residues. CDR3 coding DNA: TGTGCCAGCAGCGTAGCGGGAACAGAGACCCAGTACTTC. Its translation is CASSVAGTETQYF.

V gene TRBV21-1 combines with J gene TRBJ1-4; the table gives TRBD1 as D, unverified against the DNA. TRBV21-1 is termed a pseudogene. This CDR3 comprises 17 residues. The CDR3: CASSKPNRDRGNEKLFF. The CDR3, as DNA: TGTGCCAGCAGCAAACCTAACCGGGACAGGGGTAATGAAAAACTGTTTTTT.

The rearrangement joins TRBV27 to TRBJ1-4; D ambiguous. Germline V lookup: CDR1 MNHEY, CDR2 SMNVEV (reference sequence). The CDR3 runs to 14 residues. Deletions cut 6 bases from V and 8 bases from J, with 16 bases between. The CDR3 nucleotides read TGTGCCAGCAGCTACTTTATGTTGGGCGAAAAACTGTTTTTT. This gives the protein CASSYFMLGEKLFF.

The CDR3 DNA sequence: TGTGCCAGCAGCTTAGGTCCGGGTGGGCAGCCCCAGCATTTT. Its translation is CASSLGPGGQPQHF. The V gene is TRBV7-9, the J gene TRBJ1-5; no clear D gene. The V end was cut by 1 base, the J end by 7 bases, with 11 bases between. Germline V lookup: CDR1 SEHNR, CDR2 FQNEAQ (reference sequence). The CDR3 covers 14 residues.

This clone was detected only a few times. The chain couples TRBV28 to TRBJ1-1; no clear D gene. The germline V gene has CDR1 MDHEN and CDR2 SYDVKM. With 4 bases removed from V and 2 bases from J, the gap between germline ends came to 17 bases. The CDR3 is 16 amino acids. CDR3 residues: CASSSFYFRENTEAFF. CDR3 bases: TGTGCCAGCAGTTCTTTTTACTTCCGGGAAAACACTGAAGCTTTCTTT.

The gene calls are TRBV4-2 and TRBJ2-2; 8 bases line up with TRBD2. This CDR3 is built from 16 residues. Germline CDR1 and CDR2: LGHNA and YNFKEQ. The V gene end was trimmed by 0 bases and the J gene end by 5 bases; junction bases not matched to a gene: 5. This CDR3 reads CASSQDSGGRTGELFF. CDR3 DNA sequence: TGTGCCAGCAGCCAAGATTCGGGGGGGCGGACCGGGGAGCTGTTTTTT.

This clone has a single count. The chain recombines TRBV2 with TRBJ1-1; 8 positions match TRBD1. Germline trimming cut 6 bases from V and 5 bases from J; bases unmatched to any gene: 8. CDR3 length equals 14 residues. In germline, CDR1 is SNHLY, CDR2 FYNNEI. Here the CDR3 reads CASSYIGQGTEAFF. DNA of the CDR3: TGTGCCAGCAGCTACATAGGACAGGGAACTGAAGCTTTCTTT.

The chain recombines TRBV6-1 with TRBJ1-2, with TRBD1 matching over 7 bases. V was clipped by 1 base and J by 6 bases; unmatched bases: 8. CDR1 and CDR2 (germline): MNHNS, SASEGT. This CDR3 is built from 15 residues. The CDR3 DNA is TGTGCCAGCAGTGAAGGTACAGGGGTCTTTGATGGCTACACCTTC. Its protein is CASSEGTGVFDGYTF.

V and J are TRBV5-1 and TRBJ2-2; 7 bases fit TRBD2. Germline V gives CDR1 SGHRS, CDR2 YFSETQ. This CDR3 has 15 amino acids. With 4 bases clipped from V and 4 bases from J, the junction kept 7 bases outside the gene matches. This chain's CDR3 is CASSPGLVGTGELFF. As DNA, the CDR3 is TGCGCCAGCAGCCCAGGACTAGTTGGCACCGGGGAGCTGTTTTTT.

V and J are TRBV6-5 and TRBJ2-2; no firm D call. The CDR3 runs 14 residues. CDR1 is MNHEY, CDR2 SVGAGI, per germline. Trimming took off 2 bases at V and 7 bases at J, with 11 bases between the two ends. The CDR3 bases are TGTGCCAGCAGTTACCTAACAGAAGGCGGGGAGCTGTTTTTT. Translating it yields CASSYLTEGGELFF.

This chain joins TRBV9 and TRBJ2-1, with 8 nucleotides matching TRBD1. With 0 bases clipped from V and 6 bases from J, the junction kept 5 bases outside the gene matches. Per the germline V gene, CDR1 is SGDLS and CDR2 is YYNGEE. There are 15 residues in the CDR3. CDR3 DNA sequence: TGTGCCAGCAGCGTAGTGTCGGGGACAGGCAATGAGCAGTTCTTC. This translates into CASSVVSGTGNEQFF. The variable domain in full, completed from reference TRBV9 and TRBJ2-1, reads DSGVTQTPKHLITATGQRVTLRCSPRSGDLSVYWYQQSLDQGLQFLIQYYNGEERAKGNILERFSAQQFPDLHSELNLSSLELGDSALYFCASSVVSGTGNEQFFGPGTRLTVL.

The V and J genes are TRBV6-2 or TRBV6-3 and TRBJ2-7, with 9 bases lining up with TRBD1. The V and J ends lost 5 bases and 3 bases, in that order; junction bases with no gene match: 5. This CDR3 region has 14 residues. Germline CDR1 reads MNHEY; CDR2 reads SVGEGT. CDR3 sequence reads: CASSPPGQGYEQYF. The CDR3, as DNA: TGTGCCAGCAGTCCACCGGGACAGGGCTACGAGCAGTACTTC.

CDR3 protein: CATSGGRGTGAYEQYF. CDR3 nucleotides: TGTGCCACCAGTGGCGGAAGGGGGACAGGGGCCTACGAGCAGTACTTC. The V and J genes are TRBV24-1 and TRBJ2-7; 10 bases are a match to TRBD1. J gave up 2 bases and V 5 bases, and 8 bases lay outside the gene matches. This CDR3 is 16 amino acids long. Germline-derived CDR1 and CDR2 are KGHDR and SFDVKD.

The V call is TRBV13, the J call TRBJ1-1; no clear D gene. Germline CDR1 reads PRHDT; CDR2 reads FYEKMQ (reference sequence). V was shortened by 5 bases and J by 0 bases, with 10 bases between the two germline ends. This CDR3 region has 14 residues. As DNA, the CDR3 is TGTGCCAGCAGCATGGGCCACATGAACACTGAAGCTTTCTTT. Amino acid sequence: CASSMGHMNTEAFF.

The chain joins TRBV19 to TRBJ1-2; 8 nucleotides line up with TRBD1. The CDR3 extends over 14 amino acids. The V segment lost 5 bases and the J segment 4 bases; nucleotides outside the gene matches: 6. Germline-derived CDR1 and CDR2 are LNHDA and SQIVND (reference sequence). CDR3 nucleotides: TGTGCCAGTAGTTCCACAGGGGGAGGCTATGGCTACACCTTC. Residues: CASSSTGGGYGYTF. Based on the CDR3 plus reference TRBV19 and TRBJ1-2, the full variable domain is DGGITQSPKYLFRKEGQNVTLSCEQNLNHDAMYWYRQDPGQGLRLIYYSQIVNDFQKGDIAEGYSVSREKKESFPLTVTSAQKNPTAFYLCASSSTGGGYGYTFGSGTRLTVV.